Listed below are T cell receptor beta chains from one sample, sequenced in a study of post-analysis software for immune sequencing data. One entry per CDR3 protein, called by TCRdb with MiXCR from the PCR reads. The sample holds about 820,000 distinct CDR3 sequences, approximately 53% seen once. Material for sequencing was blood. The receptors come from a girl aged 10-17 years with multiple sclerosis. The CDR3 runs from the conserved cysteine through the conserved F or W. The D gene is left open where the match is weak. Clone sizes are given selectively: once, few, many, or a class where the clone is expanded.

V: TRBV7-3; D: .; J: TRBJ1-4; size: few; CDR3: CASSLTGGSLNEKLFF; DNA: TGTGCCAGCAGCTTAACTGGGGGGAGCTTGAATGAAAAACTGTTTTTT
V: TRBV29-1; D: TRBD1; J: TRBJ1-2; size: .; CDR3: CSARPGQGSLGYTF; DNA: TGCAGCGCCAGACCGGGACAGGGTTCGCTTGGCTACACCTTC
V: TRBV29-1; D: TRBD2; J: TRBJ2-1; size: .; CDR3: CSVELASGNYNEQFF; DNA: TGCAGCGTTGAACTCGCTAGCGGGAACTACAATGAGCAGTTCTTC
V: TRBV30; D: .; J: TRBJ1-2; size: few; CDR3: CAWRSHRIYGYTF; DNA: TGTGCCTGGAGGAGCCACCGGATCTATGGCTACACCTTC
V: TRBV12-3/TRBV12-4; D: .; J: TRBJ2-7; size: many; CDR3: CASSLRAYEQYF; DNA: TGTGCCAGCAGCTTAAGGGCCTACGAGCAGTACTTC
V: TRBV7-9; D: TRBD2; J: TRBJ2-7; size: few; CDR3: CASSSGLAKTYEQYF; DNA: TGTGCCAGCAGCTCGGGACTAGCGAAAACCTACGAGCAGTACTTC
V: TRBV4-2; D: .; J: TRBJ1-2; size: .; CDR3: CASSQDTRGPSNYGYTF; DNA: TGTGCCAGCAGCCAAGATACAAGAGGGCCCTCTAACTATGGCTACACCTTC
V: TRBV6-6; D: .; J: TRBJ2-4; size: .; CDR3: CASSPGTKNIQYF; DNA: TGTGCCAGCAGCCCAGGGACTAAAAACATTCAGTACTTC
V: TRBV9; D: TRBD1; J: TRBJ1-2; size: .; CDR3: CASSPRRGQGYGYTF; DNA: TGTGCCAGCAGCCCCCGGCGGGGACAGGGTTACGGCTACACCTTC
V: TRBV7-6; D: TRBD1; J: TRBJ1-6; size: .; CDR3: CASSRDRYSPLHF; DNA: TGTGCCAGCAGCCGGGACAGATATTCACCCCTCCACTTT
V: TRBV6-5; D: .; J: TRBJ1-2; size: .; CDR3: CASSYRVVRGDGYTF; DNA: TGTGCCAGCAGTTACAGGGTTGTCAGGGGTGATGGCTACACCTTC
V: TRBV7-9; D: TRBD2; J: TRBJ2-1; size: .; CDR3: CASSSTSGGTNEQFF; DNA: TGTGCCAGCAGTTCCACTAGCGGGGGAACCAATGAGCAGTTCTTC
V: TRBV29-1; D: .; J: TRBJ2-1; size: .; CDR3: CSVDGGLNNEQFF; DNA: TGCAGCGTTGACGGCGGATTGAACAATGAGCAGTTCTTC